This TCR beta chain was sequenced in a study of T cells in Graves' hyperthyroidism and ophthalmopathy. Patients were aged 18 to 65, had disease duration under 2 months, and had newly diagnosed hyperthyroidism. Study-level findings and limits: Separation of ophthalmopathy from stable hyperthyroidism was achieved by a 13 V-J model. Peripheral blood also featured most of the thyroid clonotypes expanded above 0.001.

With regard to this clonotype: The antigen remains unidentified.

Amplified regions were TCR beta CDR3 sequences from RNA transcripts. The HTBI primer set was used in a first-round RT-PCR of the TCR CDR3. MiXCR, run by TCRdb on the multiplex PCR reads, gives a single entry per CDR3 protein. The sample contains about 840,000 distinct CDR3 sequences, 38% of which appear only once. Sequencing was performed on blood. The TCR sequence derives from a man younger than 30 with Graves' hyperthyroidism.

The CDR3 DNA reads as TGTGCCAGCAGTTTATGGCGGGTTACCTACGAGCAGTACTTC. Protein sequence: CASSLWRVTYEQYF. The genes are TRBV19 and TRBJ2-7; tentative D call: TRBD2 (5 bases). Germline CDR1 reads LNHDA; CDR2 reads SQIVND (reference sequence). This CDR3 spans 14 amino acids. Trimming took 9 bases from V and 2 from J, leaving 17 bases between them. The variable domain in full, with the rest retrieved from reference TRBV19 and TRBJ2-7, is DGGITQSPKYLFRKEGQNVTLSCEQNLNHDAMYWYRQDPGQGLRLIYYSQIVNDFQKGDIAEGYSVSREKKESFPLTVTSAQKNPTAFYLCASSLWRVTYEQYFGPGTRLTVT.